Below, 19 T cell receptor beta chains from the same sample are listed, as sequenced in a study of patients and donors after allogeneic stem cell transplantation. TCRdb recomputed calls from the RT-PCR reads with MiXCR, one row per CDR3 protein. The sample has about 160,000 distinct CDR3 sequences, about two fifths seen once. Sequences were obtained from blood, either unsorted or a sorted T cell fraction (not recorded which). These receptors were collected from a human donor who was either an allogeneic HSCT recipient or a stem cell or donor lymphocyte infusion donor (not recorded which). It is not recorded whose cells these are; they may come from a transplant donor.

The rearrangement joins TRBV5-8 to TRBJ2-1, with 8 bases identical to TRBD1. This CDR3 comprises 13 residues. Trimming removed 2 bases from V and 9 bases from J; junction bases left unmatched: 4. CDR1 and CDR2 (germline): SGHTS, YDEGEE. The CDR3 region has the DNA TGTGCCAGCAGCTTCCGACAGGGGAGTGAGCAGTTCTTC. Its protein product is CASSFRQGSEQFF.

This clonotype has more than one count but fewer than ten. V usage is TRBV7-2 and J usage is TRBJ1-1; TRBD1 agrees at 8 bases. This CDR3 region has 17 residues. The V gene end was trimmed by 5 bases and the J gene end by 0 bases; junction bases not matched to a gene: 11. Germline loops: CDR1 SGHTA, CDR2 FQGNSA. The CDR3 nucleotides are TGTGCCAGCAGCCATTTAACGGGACAGGCTCTGAACACTGAAGCTTTCTTT. As protein: CASSHLTGQALNTEAFF.

This clonotype came up a few times. The chain has TRBV5-1 and TRBJ2-3; 10 positions match TRBD2. Trimming took 0 bases from V and 5 from J; bases not matched to a gene: 12. The germline gives CDR1 SGHRS, CDR2 YFSETQ. This CDR3 is built from 18 residues. The CDR3 region is CASSLGTGTSVPRDTQYF. CDR3 sequence (DNA): TGCGCCAGCAGCTTGGGGACGGGGACTAGCGTACCCCGAGATACGCAGTATTTT.

V usage is TRBV2 and J usage is TRBJ2-5, with 7 bases fitting TRBD1. Trimming cost V 3 bases and J 5 bases; bases outside gene matches: 12. CDR1 is SNHLY and CDR2 is FYNNEI in the germline V gene. There are 16 residues in the CDR3. DNA for the CDR3: TGTGCCAGCAGTGACAGCTTACAGGGGAATGGTGAGACCCAGTACTTC. It encodes CASSDSLQGNGETQYF.

This clonotype was seen only a few times. The chain couples TRBV5-1 to TRBJ1-1; D uncertain. The CDR3 spans 13 residues. Trimming removed 4 bases from V and 1 base from J, with 8 bases in between. From germline, CDR1 is SGHRS and CDR2 YFSETQ. DNA of the CDR3: TGCGCCAGCAGCATTGAGGCGAACACTGAAGCTTTCTTT. It is translated as CASSIEANTEAFF.

The chain joins TRBV29-1 to TRBJ2-5, with D hard to call. Germline CDR1 and CDR2: SQVTM and ANQGSEA. The CDR3 totals 12 residues. The V end was cut by 1 base, the J end by 1 base, with 4 bases between. The CDR3 here is CSVEGAQETQYF. The DNA of the CDR3 is TGCAGCGTTGAAGGGGCCCAAGAGACCCAGTACTTC.

The chain employs TRBV15 and TRBJ1-2, with unresolved D. The germline V and J ends were trimmed by 1 base and 1 base, with 10 bases remaining between them. Germline loops: CDR1 LNHNV, CDR2 YYDKDF (reference sequence). The CDR3 is 15 residues long. The CDR3: CATSRGPVRNYGYTF. CDR3 nucleotides: TGTGCCACCAGCAGAGGTCCCGTCCGTAACTATGGCTACACCTTC.

This CDR3 reads CASSLQTLTNEKLFF. Here the CDR3 DNA reads TGTGCCAGCAGCCTCCAGACCCTCACCAACGAAAAACTGTTTTTT. This chain connects TRBV11-2 to TRBJ1-4; no definite D call. Germline CDR1 reads SGHAT; CDR2 reads FQNNGV. This CDR3 contains 15 residues. Trimming removed 5 bases at V and 8 bases at J, with 18 bases between.

This clonotype was recorded a few times. The chain employs TRBV7-9 and TRBJ1-4; D perhaps matches TRBD1 (6 bases). V lost 3 bases, J lost 6 bases, and 11 bases lay in between. The V gene's germline CDR1 is SEHNR and CDR2 FQNEAQ (reference sequence). The CDR3 covers 14 residues. CDR3 region: CASSFRGSDEKLFF. The CDR3, as DNA: TGTGCCAGCAGCTTCAGGGGATCGGATGAAAAACTGTTTTTT. Full variable domain (outside the CDR3, taken from reference TRBV7-9 and TRBJ1-4): DTGVSQNPRHKITKRGQNVTFRCDPISEHNRLYWYRQTLGQGPEFLTYFQNEAQLEKSRLLSDRFSAERPKGSFSTLEIQRTEQGDSAMYLCASSFRGSDEKLFFGSGTQLSVL.

The genes are TRBV28 and TRBJ2-1; 10 bases line up with TRBD2. The CDR3 is 15 residues long. V was clipped by 5 bases and J by 9 bases; unmatched bases: 10. CDR1 is MDHEN, CDR2 SYDVKM, per germline. CDR3 loop: CASSILGTSASEQFF. In nucleotides, the CDR3 is TGTGCCAGCAGTATCCTAGGGACTAGCGCCAGTGAGCAGTTCTTC.

This clonotype has only a few counts. The chain employs TRBV10-3 and TRBJ1-3; TRBD1 might be the D (5 bases). Trimming shortened V by 3 bases and J by 2 bases, and 5 bases separated the two germline ends. This CDR3 comprises 13 residues. Germline-derived CDR1 and CDR2 are ENHRY and SYGVKD. DNA of the CDR3: TGTGCCATCAGTGACAGGGCTGGAAACACCATATATTTT. It encodes CAISDRAGNTIYF.

This clonotype was recorded once. The CDR3: CASSSPPPAETQYF. The CDR3, as DNA: TGTGCCAGCAGCTCGCCCCCGCCTGCGGAGACCCAGTACTTC. The J gene is TRBJ2-5, the V gene TRBV5-6; D is ambiguous. This CDR3 is built from 14 residues. Trimming removed 3 bases from V and 5 bases from J, with 14 bases in between. The germline CDR1 and CDR2 sequences are SGHDT and YYEEEE.

This clonotype was detected many times. V usage is TRBV12-3 or TRBV12-4 and J usage is TRBJ1-5, with 11 bases that match TRBD1. The CDR3 runs to 14 residues. Unmatched junction bases numbered 3, after V lost 2 bases and J lost 9 bases. The CDR3 reads CASSLRDRGRPQHF. CDR3 nucleotides: TGTGCCAGCAGTTTACGGGACAGGGGGAGGCCCCAGCATTTT.

As to this clonotype: Because the CDR3's place on the DNA is in doubt, the DNA is left out and the CDR3 is given as listed by TCRdb. This chain links TRBV7-5 with TRBJ1-2; TRBD1 is taken as the D call from the table, unchecked against the DNA. TRBV7-5 is flagged as a pseudogene. The CDR3 is 17 amino acids long, termini counted. CDR3 protein: CISVPEALRTGTYGYTF.

This clonotype appeared a few times. The chain joins TRBV28 to TRBJ1-2; D call uncertain. Trimming left V 5 bases short and J 4 bases short, with 17 bases between. CDR1 MDHEN and CDR2 SYDVKM come from the germline V gene. This CDR3 comprises 15 residues. CDR3 nucleotide sequence: TGTGCCAGCAGTCCCTCTCCGGGTCCAGGCTATGGCTACACCTTC. This sequence encodes CASSPSPGPGYGYTF.

This clonotype came up many times. The V call is TRBV4-3, the J call TRBJ2-1, with 11 positions matching TRBD2. The CDR3 contains 17 residues. Per the germline V gene, CDR1 is LGHNA and CDR2 is YSLEER. The trim removed 1 base at V and 7 bases at J, leaving 9 bases unmatched. The CDR3 sequence is CASSQGLAGGRSNEQFF. The CDR3, as DNA: TGCGCCAGCAGCCAAGGGCTAGCGGGGGGAAGATCTAATGAGCAGTTCTTC.

This clonotype was seen a handful of times. CDR3 nucleotide sequence: TGTGCCAGCAGTCGGTCTAATGAAAAACTGTTTTTT. Translation gives CASSRSNEKLFF. The chain employs TRBV6-6 and TRBJ1-4; D call uncertain. Looked up from germline, CDR1 is MNHNY and CDR2 is SVGAGI (reference sequence). V was trimmed by 5 bases and J by 3 bases, leaving 4 bases between them. CDR3 size: 12 residues.

This rearrangement joins TRBV27 to TRBJ1-6; 12 bases agree with TRBD1. The CDR3 contains 16 residues. Germline V gene lookup returns CDR1 MNHEY and CDR2 SMNVEV (reference sequence). V lost 1 base, J lost 10 bases, and 5 bases stayed unmatched. The CDR3 DNA reads as TGTGCCAGCAGTTTATTAGGGGACAGGGGGCAATCACCCCTCCACTTT. As protein: CASSLLGDRGQSPLHF.

This sequence joins TRBV10-3 and TRBJ2-5; TRBD1 matches at 8 bases. V lost 5 bases and J lost 4; bases outside the gene matches: 9. The CDR3 has 15 amino acids. Looked up from germline, CDR1 is ENHRY and CDR2 is SYGVKD. The chain's CDR3 is CAISLDRGVGETQYF. CDR3 DNA: TGTGCCATCAGTTTAGACAGGGGCGTGGGAGAGACCCAGTACTTC.